Listed here are 27 T cell receptor beta chains from one sample, sequenced in a study of T cells in Graves' hyperthyroidism and ophthalmopathy. TCR beta CDR3 regions were amplified from RNA. HTBI primers were the set used in a first-round RT-PCR of the TCR CDR3. TCRdb re-analysed the multiplex PCR reads in MiXCR, keeping a single row per CDR3 protein. This table holds roughly 750,000 distinct CDR3 sequences, about a sixth found once. The specimen sequenced was blood. The receptors originated from a man aged 18 to 29 with Graves' hyperthyroidism.

The V call is TRBV6-4, the J call TRBJ1-3, with D unclear. Between the trimmed V and J ends, which lost 5 bases and 0 bases, there was a span of 11 bases. CDR1 MRHNA and CDR2 SNTAGT come from the germline V gene. This CDR3 spans 15 amino acids. For the CDR3, the DNA is TGTGCCAGCAGTTACGGCTCGGCCTCTGGAAACACCATATATTTT. As protein: CASSYGSASGNTIYF.

The CDR3 loop reads CASSSGGGPTGELFF. CDR3 nucleotides: TGTGCCAGCAGTTCCGGTGGTGGGCCCACCGGGGAGCTGTTTTTT. The chain combines TRBV28 with TRBJ2-2; no firm D call. The CDR3 length is 15 residues. Germline V CDR1 and CDR2: MDHEN, SYDVKM. The V and J ends lost 4 bases and 4 bases respectively, with 13 bases between them.

V gene TRBV6-1 combines with J gene TRBJ2-1; D unresolved. The CDR3 runs 12 residues. Germline CDR1 and CDR2: MNHNS and SASEGT. Trimming removed 6 bases from V and 8 bases from J, with 11 bases in between. CDR3 sequence (DNA): TGTGCCAGCAGCAGATCGGGCTATGAGCAGTTCTTC. Amino acids: CASSRSGYEQFF.

This clonotype was recorded many times. The CDR3 bases are TGTGCCAGCAGCCCCGGCAGCGGGAGATTCGAGCAGTACTTC. Amino acids: CASSPGSGRFEQYF. This chain joins TRBV12-3 or TRBV12-4 and TRBJ2-7, with 8 positions matching TRBD2. This CDR3 is 14 amino acids long. V dropped 6 bases and J dropped 6; count of bases not matched to a gene: 10.

This clonotype was recorded at least ten times. The chain joins TRBV7-2 to TRBJ2-5; 10 nucleotides agree with TRBD1. The length of the CDR3 is 14 residues. V lost 5 bases, J lost 5 bases, and 5 bases stayed unmatched. Germline loops: CDR1 SGHTA, CDR2 FQGNSA. The chain's CDR3 is CASSRDRGWETQYF. CDR3 nucleotides: TGTGCCAGCAGCCGGGACAGGGGCTGGGAGACCCAGTACTTC.

This chain joins TRBV11-2 and TRBJ2-7; the D gene is possibly TRBD1 (6 bases). The germline V and J ends were trimmed by 1 base and 4 bases, with 14 bases remaining between them. The germline CDR1 and CDR2 sequences are SGHAT and FQNNGV. CDR3 length: 15 amino acids. CDR3 in DNA: TGTGCCAGCAGCTTAGCGTCCTGGGGGCCATACGAGCAGTACTTC. Translated: CASSLASWGPYEQYF.

This clonotype turned up a few times. The V call is TRBV7-2, the J call TRBJ2-7; no reliable D call. Germline V lookup: CDR1 SGHTA, CDR2 FQGNSA. V lost 2 bases to trimming and J lost 0 bases, with 8 bases between them. The CDR3 length is 14 residues. The CDR3 nucleotides are TGTGCCAGCAGCTTACGGTCAGCCTCCTACGAGCAGTACTTC. As protein: CASSLRSASYEQYF.

This rearrangement joins TRBV6-1 to TRBJ2-5; perhaps TRBD2 as D (6 bases). Germline CDR1 MNHNS, CDR2 SASEGT. V was shortened by 5 bases and J by 2 bases, with 18 bases between the two germline ends. The CDR3 extends over 16 amino acids. The chain's CDR3 is CASSPQGGLLQETQYF. The CDR3 DNA reads as TGTGCCAGCAGTCCCCAAGGTGGACTACTTCAAGAGACCCAGTACTTC.

This clonotype has more than one count but fewer than ten. The chain employs TRBV12-5 and TRBJ1-1; D perhaps matches TRBD1 (6 bases). V lost 0 bases to trimming and J lost 5 bases, with 16 bases between them. CDR1 LGHNT and CDR2 FRNRAP come from the germline V gene. The CDR3 runs 16 residues. CDR3 coding DNA: TGTGCTAGTGGTTTGGTACGGGGAGGGGGGGGAACTGAAGCTTTCTTT. Translated: CASGLVRGGGGTEAFF.

This clonotype was observed at least ten times. The chain has TRBV7-3 and TRBJ1-1; D perhaps matches TRBD1 (5 bases). CDR1 SGHTA and CDR2 FQGTGA come from the germline V gene. The CDR3 has 13 residues. The ends were cut back, 5 bases at V and 6 bases at J, with 13 bases in the middle. DNA of the CDR3: TGTGCCAGCAGCGAAGACAGTTACGCTGAAGCTTTCTTT. Protein product: CASSEDSYAEAFF. The full variable domain, with the rest looked up from reference TRBV7-3 and TRBJ1-1, is GAGVSQTPSNKVTEKGKYVELRCDPISGHTALYWYRQSLGQGPEFLIYFQGTGAADDSGLPNDRFFAVRPEGSVSTLKIQRTERGDSAVYLCASSEDSYAEAFFGQGTRLTVV.

The V call is TRBV5-1, the J call TRBJ2-6, with 8 bases matching TRBD1. CDR3 size: 20 residues. J was trimmed by 0 bases and V by 3 bases; bases with no gene match: 14. CDR1 is SGHRS and CDR2 is YFSETQ in the germline V gene. CDR3 region: CASSSLEGQVSISGANVLTF. The CDR3 DNA is TGCGCCAGCAGCTCACTAGAGGGACAGGTGTCAATCTCTGGGGCCAACGTCCTGACTTTC.

This clonotype occurred many times. This chain connects TRBV7-2 to TRBJ2-7; D unclear. V was pared by 2 bases and J by 3 bases, with 11 bases between. CDR1 SGHTA and CDR2 FQGNSA come from the germline V gene. CDR3 length: 14 amino acids. CDR3 nucleotide sequence: TGTGCCAGCAGCTTAAGCGACGGCCTCTACGAGCAGTACTTC. Translation gives CASSLSDGLYEQYF.

With respect to this clonotype: The junction departs from the called germline gene at one end, perhaps through a read error. The rearrangement uses TRBV20-1 and TRBJ2-3; 9 positions agree with TRBD2. The CDR3 extends over 15 amino acids. Germline V gene sequence: CDR1 DFQATT, CDR2 SNEGSKA (reference sequence). CDR3: CSAISGSSGTDTRYF. In DNA form, the CDR3 reads TGCAGTGCTATTAGCGGGAGTAGCGGCACAGATACGCGGTATTTT.

Many counts were recorded for this clonotype. This chain joins TRBV24-1 and TRBJ2-7; D perhaps matches TRBD2 (5 bases). V was cut by 2 bases and J by 5 bases, with 15 bases left in between. This CDR3 comprises 15 residues. Germline-derived CDR1 and CDR2 are KGHDR and SFDVKD. CDR3 loop: CATSDSAGTGNEQYF. In nucleotides, the CDR3 is TGTGCCACCAGTGATTCCGCTGGTACGGGGAACGAGCAGTACTTC.

There are many counts of this clonotype. J is TRBJ2-2 and V is TRBV18; no reliable D call. Germline loops: CDR1 KGHSH, CDR2 LQKENI. V was clipped by 2 bases and J by 4 bases, with 5 bases between them. The CDR3 has 13 amino acids. DNA of the CDR3: TGTGCCAGCTCACCAAGGATCACCGGGGAGCTGTTTTTT. It translates to CASSPRITGELFF.

This clonotype was found many times. This rearrangement joins TRBV7-2 to TRBJ2-7; D not certain. Trimming shortened V by 3 bases and J by 6 bases, and 9 bases separated the two germline ends. The CDR3 contains 12 residues. The germline gives CDR1 SGHTA, CDR2 FQGNSA. CDR3 in amino acids: CASSFPPSEQYF. CDR3 bases: TGTGCCAGCAGCTTTCCCCCCTCCGAGCAGTACTTC. Drawing the rest from reference TRBV7-2 and TRBJ2-7, the complete variable domain is GAGVSQSPSNKVTEKGKDVELRCDPISGHTALYWYRQSLGQGLEFLIYFQGNSAPDKSGLPSDRFSAERTGGSVSTLTIQRTQQEDSAVYLCASSFPPSEQYFGPGTRLTVT.

Ten or more counts support this clonotype. This chain connects TRBV20-1 to TRBJ2-1, with a weak D call TRBD2 (6 bases). From germline, CDR1 is DFQATT and CDR2 SNEGSKA (reference sequence). The CDR3 extends over 12 amino acids. The V end was cut by 6 bases, the J end by 1 base, with 7 bases between. The CDR3 DNA sequence: TGCAGTGCGGAGGGTTCCTACAATGAGCAGTTCTTC. Translation: CSAEGSYNEQFF.

This clonotype came up a few times. This chain uses TRBV18 with TRBJ2-7; no reliable D call. CDR3 length: 16 residues. Germline CDR1 reads KGHSH; CDR2 reads LQKENI. V was pared by 1 base and J by 0 bases, with 13 bases between. CDR3 residues: CASSPLVSLSSYEQYF. As DNA, the CDR3 is TGTGCCAGCTCACCACTGGTCAGTCTGAGCTCCTACGAGCAGTACTTC.

This clonotype was recorded many times. The chain links TRBV28 to TRBJ1-1, with TRBD1 matching over 10 bases. This CDR3 has 15 residues. Trimming took 3 bases from V and 4 from J; bases not matched to a gene: 5. Germline CDR1 is MDHEN and CDR2 is SYDVKM. For the CDR3, the DNA is TGTGCCAGCAGTTTCAGTGACAGGGGGCCCACTGAAGCTTTCTTT. Translated: CASSFSDRGPTEAFF.

This clonotype has ten or more counts. The J gene is TRBJ2-5, the V gene TRBV20-1; 9 bases line up with TRBD2. Per the germline V gene, CDR1 is DFQATT and CDR2 is SNEGSKA (reference sequence). The CDR3 has 15 residues. With 3 bases clipped from V and 4 bases from J, the junction kept 9 bases outside the gene matches. CDR3 sequence (DNA): TGCAGTGCTAGCCGAGGTAGCGGGAGTGGAGAGACCCAGTACTTC. Protein: CSASRGSGSGETQYF.

This clonotype was observed a few times. The chain has TRBV7-9 and TRBJ2-7; a weak D match, TRBD1 (6 bases). V lost 1 base and J lost 2, with 12 bases in between. Germline CDR1 reads SEHNR; CDR2 reads FQNEAQ (reference sequence). The CDR3 consists of 15 residues. The CDR3 spells CASSLGGAGAYEQYF. Written as DNA, the CDR3 is TGTGCCAGCAGCTTAGGAGGGGCAGGGGCCTACGAGCAGTACTTC. The complete variable domain, with remaining parts taken from reference TRBV7-9 and TRBJ2-7, reads DTGVSQNPRHKITKRGQNVTFRCDPISEHNRLYWYRQTLGQGPEFLTYFQNEAQLEKSRLLSDRFSAERPKGSFSTLEIQRTEQGDSAMYLCASSLGGAGAYEQYFGPGTRLTVT.

On this clonotype itself: A read error may be the cause here, since a much bigger clone is one base away. This rearrangement joins TRBV11-3 to TRBJ2-4; D ambiguous. CDR1 is SGHNT and CDR2 is YENEEA in the germline V gene. CDR3 length: 14 amino acids. CDR3 in DNA: TGTGTCAGCAGCTTAGACGGACCCAAAAACATTCAGTACTTC. This translates into CVSSLDGPKNIQYF.

The chain employs TRBV7-9 and TRBJ2-3; 8 nucleotides match TRBD2. Germline V gene lookup returns CDR1 SEHNR and CDR2 FQNEAQ (reference sequence). This CDR3 comprises 17 residues. Trimming at V came to 10 bases and at J to 8 bases, leaving 23 bases not matched to a gene. This chain's CDR3 is CATEQQLPPIAGSTQYF. In DNA, the CDR3 is TGTGCCACCGAGCAGCAACTTCCCCCTATAGCGGGATCTACGCAGTATTTT.

Only a few counts were recorded for this clonotype. The chain couples TRBV5-8 to TRBJ1-1; D is unresolved. The germline V gene has CDR1 SGHTS and CDR2 YDEGEE. V was shortened by 2 bases and J by 3 bases, with 8 bases between the two germline ends. The CDR3 is made up of 13 amino acids. The CDR3 is CASSFGPYTEAFF. Here the CDR3 DNA reads TGTGCCAGCAGCTTCGGGCCCTACACTGAAGCTTTCTTT.

This clonotype came up many times. The CDR3: CASSPSLTDTQYF. CDR3 DNA: TGTGCCAGCAGCCCGTCCCTGACAGATACGCAGTATTTT. The chain carries TRBV3-1 and TRBJ2-3; D not certain. Trimming took 4 bases from V and 3 from J, leaving 8 bases between them. CDR1 is LGHDT and CDR2 is YNNKEL in the germline V gene (reference sequence). The CDR3 has 13 residues.

The V and J genes are TRBV3-1 and TRBJ2-2; a weak D match, TRBD1 (5 bases). Trimming took 1 base from V and 3 from J, leaving 12 bases between them. Germline assignment: CDR1 LGHDT and CDR2 YNNKEL (reference sequence). The CDR3 covers 16 residues. The CDR3 DNA is TGTGCCAGCAGCCAAGGAGCAGGGCGGCACACCGGGGAGCTGTTTTTT. Translating gives CASSQGAGRHTGELFF.

This chain joins TRBV5-8 and TRBJ2-1; 10 bases are a match to TRBD2. Germline V CDR1 and CDR2: SGHTS, YDEGEE. The CDR3 sequence is 16 residues long. The V gene end was trimmed by 0 bases and the J gene end by 4 bases; junction bases not matched to a gene: 4. In DNA, the CDR3 is TGTGCCAGCAGCTTGGTAGCGGGAGGAATTTACAATGAGCAGTTCTTC. It is translated as CASSLVAGGIYNEQFF.